These 14 T cell receptor beta chains came from one sample sequenced in a study of T cell repertoires in cytomegalovirus infection. TCRdb ran MiXCR on the reads and lists one entry per CDR3 protein. The sample has around 170,000 distinct CDR3 sequences; approximately 14% are singletons. The material sequenced was PBMCs. Receptors were obtained from a human donor in good health (CMV status not recorded). Some clones in this sample may be carry-over from other donors' samples.

The rearrangement links TRBV20-1 to TRBJ1-2; D is unclear. Germline V gene lookup returns CDR1 DFQATT and CDR2 SNEGSKA (reference sequence). The CDR3 length is 14 residues. The V end lost 5 bases, the J end lost 3 bases, and 16 bases lay between the germline ends. In nucleotides, the CDR3 is TGCAGTGCTCGGAAGACAAAGGACTACTATGGCTACACCTTC. Translation gives CSARKTKDYYGYTF.

This clonotype occurred many times. The chain is built from TRBV11-2 and TRBJ1-1; D call uncertain. This CDR3 spans 14 amino acids. V shed 6 bases and J shed 0 bases, with 11 bases lying between them. Germline CDR1 reads SGHAT; CDR2 reads FQNNGV. CDR3 nucleotides: TGTGCCAGCAGGAGCCACGGAGTGAACACTGAAGCTTTCTTT. Translating gives CASRSHGVNTEAFF.

Concerning this clonotype: Mismatch with germline at one junction end may stem from a read error. V gene TRBV6-1 combines with J gene TRBJ1-1; perhaps TRBD1 as D (5 bases). CDR3 size: 15 residues. The germline gives CDR1 MNHNS, CDR2 SASEGT. DNA of the CDR3: TGTCCCAGCATCCAACGTAAAGGGGTTACCACTGAAGCTTTCTTT. It encodes CPSIQRKGVTTEAFF.

The chain couples TRBV28 to TRBJ2-3, with D tentatively TRBD1 (6 bases). Per germline, CDR1 MDHEN and CDR2 SYDVKM. The germline V and J ends were trimmed by 8 bases and 3 bases, with 12 bases remaining between them. The CDR3 totals 13 residues. CDR3 residues: CASELRGTDTQYF. The CDR3 nucleotides are TGTGCCAGCGAGCTTAGGGGGACAGATACGCAGTATTTT.

This clonotype has only a few counts. The rearrangement uses TRBV4-1 and TRBJ1-6; D is uncertain. The CDR3 is 14 amino acids. V was clipped by 0 bases and J by 14 bases, with 14 bases between them. Looked up from germline, CDR1 is MGHRA and CDR2 is YSYEKL. The CDR3 spells CASSQDVSQGTLHF. In DNA form, the CDR3 reads TGCGCCAGCAGCCAAGATGTCAGCCAAGGAACCCTCCACTTT.

This clonotype has at least ten counts. The V call is TRBV29-1, the J call TRBJ2-6; 7 bases agree with TRBD1. The V gene's germline CDR1 is SQVTM and CDR2 ANQGSEA. Unmatched junction bases numbered 9, after V lost 0 bases and J lost 4 bases. This CDR3 spans 17 amino acids. The CDR3 nucleotides read TGCAGCGTTGAAGATCGAGGGGGCGAGTTCGGGGCCAACGTCCTGACTTTC. This codes for CSVEDRGGEFGANVLTF.

This clonotype came up many times. The chain recombines TRBV4-1 with TRBJ2-3; D possibly corresponds to TRBD1 (6 bases). Germline lookup yields CDR1 MGHRA and CDR2 YSYEKL. The CDR3 covers 17 residues. Trimming removed 3 bases at V and 4 bases at J, with 20 bases between. The CDR3 loop reads CASSQGGAAPGADTQYF. The CDR3 region has the DNA TGCGCCAGCAGCCAGGGTGGAGCGGCCCCAGGGGCAGATACGCAGTATTTT.

In its sample, this clonotype was seen many times. The rearrangement uses TRBV5-1 and TRBJ1-1; perhaps TRBD1 as D (6 bases). Per the germline V gene, CDR1 is SGHRS and CDR2 is YFSETQ. The CDR3 loop spans 14 amino acids. V lost 0 bases, J lost 7 bases, and 13 bases lay in between. The CDR3: CASSLEGGMVEAFF. CDR3 DNA sequence: TGCGCCAGCAGCTTGGAGGGGGGAATGGTTGAAGCTTTCTTT.

The chain combines TRBV5-4 with TRBJ1-3, with 8 bases identical to TRBD1. This CDR3 is built from 15 residues. The germline V gene has CDR1 SGHNT and CDR2 YYREEE (reference sequence). J lost 3 bases, V lost 3 bases, and 5 bases had no gene match. Here the CDR3 reads CASSSDRAVGNTIYF. The CDR3 DNA is TGTGCCAGCAGCTCGGACAGGGCGGTTGGAAACACCATATATTTT.

The chain carries TRBV7-2 and TRBJ1-1; D may be TRBD1 (5 bases). CDR3 size: 15 residues. The germline V and J ends were trimmed by 4 bases and 0 bases, with 12 bases remaining between them. Germline CDR1 reads SGHTA; CDR2 reads FQGNSA. CDR3 sequence (DNA): TGTGCCAGCAGCTCAGAGGGGACGGTGAACACTGAAGCTTTCTTT. This gives the protein CASSSEGTVNTEAFF.

This clonotype was counted ten times or more. The rearrangement joins TRBV5-6 to TRBJ2-7; D is tentatively TRBD1 or TRBD2 (6 bases each). This CDR3 region has 16 residues. CDR1 is SGHDT, CDR2 YYEEEE, per germline. Trimming removed 2 bases at V and 2 bases at J, with 17 bases between. CDR3 region: CASSFGRQVTTYEQYF. In nucleotides, the CDR3 is TGTGCCAGCAGCTTCGGGAGACAGGTGACCACCTACGAGCAGTACTTC.

This clonotype has at least ten counts. The rearrangement links TRBV7-2 to TRBJ2-7, with D perhaps matching TRBD2 (5 bases). V lost 2 bases and J lost 7, with 18 bases in between. The CDR3 loop spans 15 amino acids. In germline, CDR1 is SGHTA, CDR2 FQGNSA. CDR3 DNA sequence: TGTGCCAGCAGCTTATACCGGGGAGTGGGTCGGGAGCAGTACTTC. This translates into CASSLYRGVGREQYF.

The chain is built from TRBV5-1 and TRBJ2-7; 8 nucleotides align to TRBD2. The germline V gene has CDR1 SGHRS and CDR2 YFSETQ. The CDR3 covers 14 residues. The V gene end was trimmed by 4 bases and the J gene end by 1 base; junction bases not matched to a gene: 4. Written as DNA, the CDR3 is TGCGCCAGCAGCCCGGGGGGGACATCCTACGAGCAGTACTTC. It encodes CASSPGGTSYEQYF. Together with reference TRBV5-1 and TRBJ2-7, the CDR3 gives the full variable domain: KAGVTQTPRYLIKTRGQQVTLSCSPISGHRSVSWYQQTPGQGLQFLFEYFSETQRNKGNFPGRFSGRQFSNSRSEMNVSTLELGDSALYLCASSPGGTSYEQYFGPGTRLTVT.

This clonotype was recorded at least ten times. The V and J genes are TRBV20-1 and TRBJ1-5, with 9 bases matching TRBD1. V gave up 5 bases and J gave up 1 base; unmatched junction bases: 12. The CDR3 is 17 residues long. The germline CDR1 and CDR2 sequences are DFQATT and SNEGSKA (reference sequence). The CDR3 bases are TGCAGTGCTTCCCCCAGGGGGACAGGGTTAAGCAATCAGCCCCAGCATTTT. Amino acids: CSASPRGTGLSNQPQHF.